Listed below are T cell receptor beta chains from one sample, sequenced in a study of T-cell memory formation after mild COVID-19. TCRdb re-analysed the 5' RACE reads in MiXCR, keeping a single row per CDR3 protein. The sample has 350,000 to 400,000 distinct CDR3 sequences, approximately 15% seen once. The sample comprised PBMCs or a T cell subset sorted from them (not recorded which). These receptors were obtained from a man aged 18-30 years who had mild COVID-19 (a few samples of this study predate the infection). Cell type and time point are not known. The CDR3 runs from the conserved cysteine through the conserved F or W. The order of the fields is J gene, V gene, D gene, clone size, CDR3 DNA, CDR3 protein. A D gene is named only where the DNA matches it firmly. Expanded clones are given a class, and other clones once, few, many or no size at all.

j_gene: TRBJ2-1
v_gene: TRBV20-1
d_gene: TRBD2
abundance: NA
CDR3nt: TGCAGTGCTAGAGGCGTACTAGCGGGGGTCGATGAGCAGTTCTTC
CDR3aa: CSARGVLAGVDEQFF

j_gene: TRBJ2-5
v_gene: TRBV12-3/TRBV12-4
d_gene: NA
abundance: few
CDR3nt: TGTGCCAGCAGTTTGTTCCCGGGACGCCAAAGACGCCAAGAGACCCAGTACTTC
CDR3aa: CASSLFPGRQRRQETQYF

j_gene: TRBJ2-3
v_gene: TRBV4-1
d_gene: NA
abundance: NA
CDR3nt: TGCGCCAGCAGCCAAGATGGGAAAGCAGGGACAGATACGCAGTATTTT
CDR3aa: CASSQDGKAGTDTQYF

j_gene: TRBJ1-4
v_gene: TRBV2
d_gene: TRBD1
abundance: NA
CDR3nt: TGTGCCAGCAGGGACAGGGACTCAACTAATGAAAAACTGTTTTTT
CDR3aa: CASRDRDSTNEKLFF

j_gene: TRBJ1-5
v_gene: TRBV6-1
d_gene: TRBD1
abundance: once
CDR3nt: TGTGCCAGCAGTGAAGCCCAACAGGGGCCCTATCAGCCCCAGCATTTT
CDR3aa: CASSEAQQGPYQPQHF

j_gene: TRBJ1-2
v_gene: TRBV6-1
d_gene: TRBD1
abundance: NA
CDR3nt: TGTGCCACCGGACAGGTGGGGGTTACCTATGGCTACACCTTC
CDR3aa: CATGQVGVTYGYTF

j_gene: TRBJ2-2
v_gene: TRBV20-1
d_gene: NA
abundance: few
CDR3nt: TGCAGTGCTAGTCGCGCAGGGCCCACCGGGGAGCTGTTTTTT
CDR3aa: CSASRAGPTGELFF

j_gene: TRBJ2-3
v_gene: TRBV6-6
d_gene: NA
abundance: NA
CDR3nt: TGTGCCAGCTCCGACGGGGGATCCTACACAGATACGCAGTATTTT
CDR3aa: CASSDGGSYTDTQYF

j_gene: TRBJ2-2
v_gene: TRBV4-3
d_gene: NA
abundance: few
CDR3nt: TGCGCCAGCAGCCAAGATTCGGGCTCCGGGGAGCTGTTTTTT
CDR3aa: CASSQDSGSGELFF

j_gene: TRBJ2-3
v_gene: TRBV5-5
d_gene: NA
abundance: NA
CDR3nt: TGTGCCAGCAGTCCAAGGGTTACCACAGATACGCAGTATTTT
CDR3aa: CASSPRVTTDTQYF

j_gene: TRBJ1-4
v_gene: TRBV5-1
d_gene: NA
abundance: many
CDR3nt: TGCGCCAGCAGCTTGACAGCAACTAATGAAAAACTGTTTTTT
CDR3aa: CASSLTATNEKLFF

j_gene: TRBJ2-5
v_gene: TRBV6-6
d_gene: NA
abundance: NA
CDR3nt: TGTGCCAGCAGTTGGGGAACACAGACCCAAGACACCCAGTACTTC
CDR3aa: CASSWGTQTQDTQYF

j_gene: TRBJ2-1
v_gene: TRBV2
d_gene: NA
abundance: NA
CDR3nt: TGTGCCAGCAAGGACACCCCCTACAATGAGCAGTTCTTC
CDR3aa: CASKDTPYNEQFF

j_gene: TRBJ1-6
v_gene: TRBV7-2
d_gene: TRBD1
abundance: NA
CDR3nt: TGTGCCAGCAGCTTAGATCCAGGGGGATATCGGTCACCCCTCCACTTT
CDR3aa: CASSLDPGGYRSPLHF

j_gene: TRBJ1-1
v_gene: TRBV6-1
d_gene: NA
abundance: NA
CDR3nt: TGTGCCAGCAGTGCACGGTCTACTGAAGCTTTCTTT
CDR3aa: CASSARSTEAFF

j_gene: TRBJ1-1
v_gene: TRBV7-2
d_gene: NA
abundance: NA
CDR3nt: TGTGCCAGCAGCTTAGTTTATTCGGGGTCCACTGAAGCTTTCTTT
CDR3aa: CASSLVYSGSTEAFF

j_gene: TRBJ2-5
v_gene: TRBV7-9
d_gene: NA
abundance: few
CDR3nt: TGTGCCTGCGACCCTCTTGAGAGAGAGACCCAGTACTTC
CDR3aa: CACDPLERETQYF

j_gene: TRBJ1-2
v_gene: TRBV18
d_gene: NA
abundance: NA
CDR3nt: TGTGCCAGCTCACCACCGTGGACAGCTCAATATGGCTACACCTTC
CDR3aa: CASSPPWTAQYGYTF

j_gene: TRBJ1-2
v_gene: TRBV10-3
d_gene: NA
abundance: few
CDR3nt: TGTGCCATCAGTGATCTCTATGGCTACACCTTC
CDR3aa: CAISDLYGYTF

j_gene: TRBJ1-5
v_gene: TRBV7-3
d_gene: NA
abundance: many
CDR3nt: TGTGCCAGCAGCGAGGGTCCGAATCAGCCCCAGCATTTT
CDR3aa: CASSEGPNQPQHF

j_gene: TRBJ1-1
v_gene: TRBV6-2/TRBV6-3
d_gene: TRBD1
abundance: many
CDR3nt: TGTGCCAGCAGTCGACAGGGGTGGATGAACACTGAAGCTTTCTTT
CDR3aa: CASSRQGWMNTEAFF

j_gene: TRBJ2-3
v_gene: TRBV10-3
d_gene: TRBD2
abundance: few
CDR3nt: TGTGCCATCAGGGGGGGGAGTTCCGGTACGCAGTATTTT
CDR3aa: CAIRGGSSGTQYF

j_gene: TRBJ2-4
v_gene: TRBV7-9
d_gene: NA
abundance: NA
CDR3nt: TGTGCCAGCAGCTTTTTATTATTTATTCAGTACTTC
CDR3aa: CASSFLLFIQYF

j_gene: TRBJ2-6
v_gene: TRBV6-5
d_gene: NA
abundance: NA
CDR3nt: TGTGCCAGCAGTTACTCTTGGGTTTCTGGGGCCAACGTCCTGACTTTC
CDR3aa: CASSYSWVSGANVLTF

j_gene: TRBJ1-6
v_gene: TRBV4-1
d_gene: NA
abundance: NA
CDR3nt: TGCGCCAGCAGCCAAGGTCCCGGAGCCGAAAGGAATTCACCCCTCCACTTT
CDR3aa: CASSQGPGAERNSPLHF

j_gene: TRBJ1-1
v_gene: TRBV29-1
d_gene: NA
abundance: NA
CDR3nt: TGCAGCGACCAAACCAGGGTCAGCACTGAAGCTTTCTTT
CDR3aa: CSDQTRVSTEAFF

j_gene: TRBJ2-5
v_gene: TRBV12-5
d_gene: NA
abundance: NA
CDR3nt: TGTGCTAGTGGTTTGTACCGAGGTGGAGGAGAGACCCAGTACTTC
CDR3aa: CASGLYRGGGETQYF

j_gene: TRBJ2-1
v_gene: TRBV7-2
d_gene: TRBD2
abundance: many
CDR3nt: TGTGCCAGCAGCTCGGGACTAAACAATGAGCAGTTCTTC
CDR3aa: CASSSGLNNEQFF

j_gene: TRBJ2-7
v_gene: TRBV4-1
d_gene: NA
abundance: NA
CDR3nt: TGCGCCAGCAGCCAAGGGGGGGGCTCACCTCCGTACGAGCAGTACTTC
CDR3aa: CASSQGGGSPPYEQYF

j_gene: TRBJ1-4
v_gene: TRBV27
d_gene: NA
abundance: few
CDR3nt: TGTGCCAGCAGCCATGGCAAGGGGTCTGAAAAACTGTTTTTT
CDR3aa: CASSHGKGSEKLFF

j_gene: TRBJ1-2
v_gene: TRBV12-3/TRBV12-4
d_gene: NA
abundance: many
CDR3nt: TGTGCCAGCAGTTTTGGGGGCACCTATGGCTACACCTTC
CDR3aa: CASSFGGTYGYTF

j_gene: TRBJ1-5
v_gene: TRBV20-1
d_gene: NA
abundance: few
CDR3nt: TGCAGTGCCGGGAACCGGGTCCATCCTGGAACCCAGCATTTT
CDR3aa: CSAGNRVHPGTQHF

j_gene: TRBJ2-1
v_gene: TRBV7-2
d_gene: TRBD2
abundance: many
CDR3nt: TGTGCCGGCGGAACCGGGACTAGGGGTGGAGAGCAGTTCTTC
CDR3aa: CAGGTGTRGGEQFF

j_gene: TRBJ1-5
v_gene: TRBV5-6
d_gene: TRBD1
abundance: NA
CDR3nt: TGTGCCAGCAGCCGCAGGGGGGGCCGTAGCAATCAGCCCCAGCATTTT
CDR3aa: CASSRRGGRSNQPQHF

j_gene: TRBJ1-6
v_gene: TRBV9
d_gene: NA
abundance: few
CDR3nt: TGTGCCAGCAGCTCCAGATTGGGAGGTCTCTATAATTCACCCCTCCACTTT
CDR3aa: CASSSRLGGLYNSPLHF

j_gene: TRBJ2-3
v_gene: TRBV11-3
d_gene: NA
abundance: once
CDR3nt: TGTGCCAGCAGCTTAGATTGGAGTATCACAGATACGCAGTATTTT
CDR3aa: CASSLDWSITDTQYF

j_gene: TRBJ1-2
v_gene: TRBV20-1
d_gene: NA
abundance: NA
CDR3nt: TGCAGTGCTAGTTTCCCCGGGGGCTATGGCTACACCTTC
CDR3aa: CSASFPGGYGYTF